This TCR beta chain was sequenced for a study of Graves' ophthalmopathy and Graves' hyperthyroidism. TCR beta CDR3 amplification used RNA transcripts. First-round RT-PCR relied on HTBI primers, and a second-round multiplex PCR came next. Using its own MiXCR run on the multiplex PCR reads, TCRdb lists one record per CDR3 protein. The repertoire consists of hundreds of thousands of distinct CDR3 sequences, with roughly 21% occurring once and the leading ten covering approximately 3%. This clonotype was counted many times. As yet, its antigen is unknown. Overall study findings and caveats: The study's model predicted ophthalmopathy progression at approximately 70% sensitivity and about 72% specificity.

This CDR3 spans 14 amino acids. CDR1 KGHSH and CDR2 LQKENI come from the germline V gene. The V and J ends lost 3 bases and 0 bases respectively, with 9 bases between them. This chain connects TRBV18 to TRBJ2-7; D possibly uses TRBD1 or TRBD2 (5 bases each). Source material: peripheral blood. This clonotype originated in a woman between 18 and 30 years old with stable Graves' hyperthyroidism. CDR3 residues: CASSPVGTSYEQYF. CDR3 DNA sequence: TGTGCCAGCTCACCGGTAGGGACCTCCTACGAGCAGTACTTC.